These T cell receptor beta chains were read from a single sample in a study of T cells in Graves' hyperthyroidism and ophthalmopathy. Using its own MiXCR run on the multiplex PCR reads, TCRdb lists one record per CDR3 protein. The sample carries approximately 690,000 distinct CDR3 sequences, 13% to 15% recorded once. Material: blood. These receptors were collected from a woman aged 45-59 years with Graves' ophthalmopathy. CDR3s include the opening cysteine and the closing phenylalanine or tryptophan. Fields, in order: V gene, J gene, CDR3 protein.

>TRBV28|TRBJ1-2
CASTEDPQGRGGYTF
>TRBV7-3|TRBJ1-1
CASSLRGKGRTEAFF
>TRBV11-2|TRBJ2-1
CASSPRPQEGGSSYNEQFF
>TRBV27|TRBJ1-2
CASSSGTGVGYGYTF
>TRBV20-1|TRBJ1-1
CSAITTGGREAFF
>TRBV7-2|TRBJ1-2
CASSLAIGTQGGYTF
>TRBV19|TRBJ1-4
CASSILFDGEKLFF
>TRBV12-3/TRBV12-4|TRBJ2-3
CASSPRDRGRTDTQYF
>TRBV27|TRBJ2-1
CASSKLAGGPSLFF
>TRBV5-4|TRBJ1-1
CASSSAAEELIEAFF
>TRBV24-1|TRBJ2-5
CATSDPLGLAGDKQETQYF
>TRBV28|TRBJ1-5
CASSLTTQGGNQPQHF
>TRBV29-1|TRBJ2-5
CSVEERGGETQYF
>TRBV18|TRBJ2-5
CASSPVGGGNQETQYF
>TRBV28|TRBJ1-1
CASSPYDRGNTEAFF
>TRBV27|TRBJ2-5
CASKRDSKETQYF
>TRBV12-5|TRBJ2-3
CASGSPGPDTDTQYF
>TRBV24-1|TRBJ1-5
CATSDSGTGVGQPQHF
>TRBV19|TRBJ1-2
CASSPTTASYAGGYTF
>TRBV7-9|TRBJ2-1
CASSSAGRGEQFF
>TRBV7-3|TRBJ2-5
CASSLRAGAAETQHF
>TRBV7-3|TRBJ2-1
CASSLIGQASYNEQFF
>TRBV19|TRBJ2-1
CASSIRLAGTHRSYNEQFF
>TRBV20-1|TRBJ2-5
CSARDLRLAGATQYF
>TRBV5-6|TRBJ2-3
CASSLFGRADTQYF
>TRBV7-8|TRBJ2-1
CASSPGLANTYNEQFF
>TRBV7-2|TRBJ2-3
CASSTRGYSTDTQYF
>TRBV20-1|TRBJ2-1
CSARGGRADNEQFF
>TRBV7-3|TRBJ2-1
CASSYGTGAHNEQFF
>TRBV28|TRBJ1-4
CASSSPGGSNEKLFF
>TRBV11-3|TRBJ1-1
CASSSRPGTPLEAFF
>TRBV9|TRBJ2-1
CASSWGVLGNEQFF
>TRBV12-3/TRBV12-4|TRBJ1-6
CASSKIDRNSPLHF
>TRBV14|TRBJ2-7
CASSQGQGAAYEQYF
>TRBV4-3|.
CASKKGTSGIYEQFF
>TRBV30|TRBJ2-7
CAWSDPDRAPLNEQYF
>TRBV20-1|TRBJ2-1
CSASNLAASSYNEQFF